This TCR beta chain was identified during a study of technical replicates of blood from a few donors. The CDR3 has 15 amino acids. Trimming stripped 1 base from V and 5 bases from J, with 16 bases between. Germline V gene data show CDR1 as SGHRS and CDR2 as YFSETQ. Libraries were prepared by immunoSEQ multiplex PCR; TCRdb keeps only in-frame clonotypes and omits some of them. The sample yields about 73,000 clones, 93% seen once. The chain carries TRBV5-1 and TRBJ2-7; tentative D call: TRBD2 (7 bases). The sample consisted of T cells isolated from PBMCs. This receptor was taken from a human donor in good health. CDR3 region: CASSLWGGLADEQYF. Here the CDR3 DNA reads TGCGCCAGCAGCTTGTGGGGGGGGCTCGCGGACGAGCAGTACTTC.